This entry is about one T cell receptor beta chain. This record belongs to a study of lymphopenia after photon versus proton radiotherapy. The CDR3 extends over 14 amino acids. The junction had 0 bases not matched to a gene; V was cut back by 2 bases and J by 8 bases. In germline, CDR1 is MNHEY, CDR2 SVGAGI. Repertoires were generated with immunoSEQ multiplex PCR, while TCRdb's copy carries only in-frame clones and drops some. The sample lists approximately 170,000 clones, approximately 91% occurring once. Here the sequenced sample was peripheral blood, taken from a patient treated with photon-based radiotherapy. This sequence was found in a man in his fifties or sixties with gastric cancer. This chain connects TRBV6-5 to TRBJ2-1; 13 bases map to TRBD2. For the CDR3, the DNA is TGTGCCAGCAGTTACGGACTAGCGGGAGATGAGCAGTTCTTC. Protein: CASSYGLAGDEQFF.